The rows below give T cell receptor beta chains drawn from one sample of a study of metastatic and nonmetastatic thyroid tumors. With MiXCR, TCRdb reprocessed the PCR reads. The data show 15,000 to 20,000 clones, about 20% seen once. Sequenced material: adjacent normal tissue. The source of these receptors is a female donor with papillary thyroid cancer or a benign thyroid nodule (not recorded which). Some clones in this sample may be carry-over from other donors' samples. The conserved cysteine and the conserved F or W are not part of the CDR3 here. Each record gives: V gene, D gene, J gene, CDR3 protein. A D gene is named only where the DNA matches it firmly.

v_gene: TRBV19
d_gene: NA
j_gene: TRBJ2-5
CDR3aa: ASSLNARVAQY

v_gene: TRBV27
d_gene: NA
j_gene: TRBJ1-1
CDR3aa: ASTKGTEAF

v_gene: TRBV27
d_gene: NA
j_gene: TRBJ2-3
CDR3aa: ASSFAGTSTDTQY

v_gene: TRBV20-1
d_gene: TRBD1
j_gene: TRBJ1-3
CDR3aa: SARAFGQGPGNTIY

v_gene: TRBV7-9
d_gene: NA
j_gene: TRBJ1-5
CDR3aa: ASSSTGNQPQH

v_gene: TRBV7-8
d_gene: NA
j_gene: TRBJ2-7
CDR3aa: ASSYLGGEQY

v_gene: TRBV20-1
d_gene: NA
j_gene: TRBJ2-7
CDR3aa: SARDFAGTYEQY

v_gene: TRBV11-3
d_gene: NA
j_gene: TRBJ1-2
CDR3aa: ASSFGGGSGGYT

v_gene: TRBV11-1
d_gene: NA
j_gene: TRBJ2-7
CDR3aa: ASSFRTAGMDEQY

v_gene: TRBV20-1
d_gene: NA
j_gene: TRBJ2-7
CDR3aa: SARAADDYEQY